This TCR beta chain was sequenced in a study of blood T cell repertoires in COVID-19 (dated by TCRdb to about 2020). Context from the whole study: The collaborator samples originated in the United States, Italy and Spain and spanned the acute and convalescent phases of COVID-19. The prospective study material was composed of cDNA or gDNA derived from T cells, B-cell-depleted T cells, or PBMCs. Deeply sampled blood TCRbeta repertoires from subjects exposed to, actively infected with, or recovered from COVID-19 were included in the dataset. A freely available public database, intended as a resource for researchers studying the immune response to SARS-CoV-2, is where the repertoires were released. The samples were drawn from the first 160 participants of the ongoing ImmuneRACE study and from some 1,300 subjects provided by 6 global collaborators. Sample metadata almost always included a de-identified subject ID, COVID-19 status, age in years and sex. Where available, HLA class I and class II types were obtained from metadata supplied by the sample provider rather than from assay-based typing. The investigation overall reported the following: Clinical and demographic metadata were provided uncurated, with the amount varying by source and participant.

V and J lose 0 bases and 0 bases, and a span of 7 bases separates them. Taken from the germline V gene (reference sequence), the CDR1 and CDR2 loops are SGHNT and YYREEE. Including cysteine and phenylalanine, the CDR3 has 14 amino acids. Solely the CDR3 DNA is kept, with 42 bases framed from the first base. This clone was seen just once. No antigen is known for it. Base qualities are not provided; no much larger clone lies one nucleotide away. This sample includes further DNA sequences coding for the same CDR3. Participants in the prospective study were aged roughly 18 to 89 years, lived in 20 to 30 United States geographic areas, and enrolled through a virtual design. To assign participants to cohorts, the prospective study relied on clinical history that participants themselves reported in a screening survey and a study questionnaire. For ImmuneRACE Cohort 3, a participant was defined as recovered based on two consecutive negative NP/OP PCR tests, clearance by a healthcare professional, or resolution of symptoms. In the prospective study, whole blood, serum and a nasopharyngeal or oropharyngeal swab were collected from each participant by mobile phlebotomists. Prospective study participants could optionally give additional blood draws and questionnaires over an approximately 2-month period. Before DNA extraction, prospective study blood samples were shipped either frozen or at room temperature.

TCRbeta CDR3 regions were amplified from genomic DNA using the immunoSEQ Assay, a bias-controlled multiplex PCR. On the authors' methods: The number of nucleated cells in each sample was estimated by amplification of reference gene primers within the assay. Sequence reads were collapsed and filtered to measure the absolute abundance of every unique TCRbeta CDR3 rearrangement. For each sample, productive Simpson clonality was calculated as the square root of Simpson's diversity index over productive rearrangements. TCRdb retrieved this table from immuneACCESS and kept in-frame rearrangements only. Not all clones are present; in checked studies, unresolved V genes account for under half, and no reason is known for the remainder. The D gene and trimming were derived from the DNA, and the V and J assignments and clone size from that table. The sample yields about 470,000 clones; around 87% were counted once. The biggest ten clones account for roughly 0.7% of the sample.

Recombination connected TRBV5-4 to TRBJ2-7; TRBD2 could be the D gene, as 5 bases match. The clonotype comes from a woman aged 18 to 35 who had recovered from COVID-19. What was sequenced was PBMCs or T cells enriched from blood (not recorded which). The DNA reads as follows: TGTGCCAGCAGCTTGGACCGGGGCTCCTACGAGCAGTACTTC. Its protein reads: CASSLDRGSYEQYF.